These T cell receptor beta chains were read from a single sample in a study of immune cell composition in non-small cell lung cancer. The repertoire was sequenced with immunoSEQ multiplex PCR; TCRdb's copy has only in-frame clones and lacks some. The sample consists of fewer than 4,500 clones, about 74% of them appearing once. The sequencing input was lung tumor tissue. These receptor sequences come from a human donor with non-small cell lung cancer. The CDR3 runs from the conserved cysteine through the conserved F or W. The order of the fields is J gene, V gene, D gene, clone size, CDR3 protein, CDR3 DNA. D genes are given only for firm matches. Expanded clones get a size class; other rows say once, few or many, or leave the size out.

j_call: TRBJ2-3
v_call: TRBV7-9
d_call: .
clone_size: .
cdr3_aa: CASSLPQQGTDTQYF
cdr3_nt: TGTGCCAGCAGCTTACCTCAACAGGGCACAGATACGCAGTATTTT

j_call: TRBJ2-2
v_call: TRBV27
d_call: .
clone_size: .
cdr3_aa: CASSSPPFGVWNTGELFF
cdr3_nt: TGTGCCAGCAGTTCACCACCCTTCGGGGTATGGAACACCGGGGAGCTGTTTTTT

j_call: TRBJ1-2
v_call: TRBV27
d_call: .
clone_size: .
cdr3_aa: CASSLSFANYGYTF
cdr3_nt: TGTGCCAGCAGTTTATCGTTCGCTAACTATGGCTACACCTTC

j_call: TRBJ2-1
v_call: TRBV9
d_call: TRBD2
clone_size: .
cdr3_aa: CASSVVGGGASNNEQFF
cdr3_nt: TGTGCCAGCAGCGTAGTTGGCGGGGGGGCCTCAAACAATGAGCAGTTCTTC

j_call: TRBJ2-7
v_call: TRBV4-1
d_call: TRBD2
clone_size: once
cdr3_aa: CASSQQAGGLYEQYF
cdr3_nt: TGCGCCAGCAGCCAACAGGCGGGGGGGCTCTACGAGCAGTACTTC

j_call: TRBJ2-1
v_call: TRBV9
d_call: TRBD2
clone_size: .
cdr3_aa: CASSVGVGLAGANEQFF
cdr3_nt: TGTGCCAGCAGCGTAGGAGTAGGGCTAGCGGGGGCCAATGAGCAGTTCTTC

j_call: TRBJ1-1
v_call: TRBV2
d_call: TRBD1
clone_size: large
cdr3_aa: CASRQGQARGTEAFF
cdr3_nt: TGTGCCAGCAGACAAGGACAGGCCAGGGGCACTGAAGCTTTCTTT

j_call: TRBJ2-1
v_call: TRBV7-6
d_call: TRBD2
clone_size: .
cdr3_aa: CASTDTGTSGPNEQFF
cdr3_nt: TGTGCCAGCACCGATACCGGGACTAGCGGACCCAATGAGCAGTTCTTC

j_call: TRBJ2-3
v_call: TRBV7-8
d_call: TRBD1
clone_size: .
cdr3_aa: CASSLLPPTGADTQYF
cdr3_nt: TGTGCCAGCAGCTTACTTCCCCCGACAGGGGCCGATACGCAGTATTTT

j_call: TRBJ2-2
v_call: TRBV19
d_call: .
clone_size: .
cdr3_aa: CASSIGLTSFSGELFF
cdr3_nt: TGTGCCAGTAGTATAGGCTTGACTTCTTTTTCCGGGGAGCTGTTTTTT

j_call: TRBJ2-3
v_call: TRBV5-1
d_call: TRBD2
clone_size: few
cdr3_aa: CASSPSGVSTDTQYF
cdr3_nt: TGCGCCAGCAGCCCTAGCGGGGTGAGCACAGATACGCAGTATTTT

j_call: TRBJ2-6
v_call: TRBV6-1
d_call: .
clone_size: .
cdr3_aa: CASSARARTVPRGANVLTF
cdr3_nt: TGTGCCAGCAGTGCCCGGGCGCGGACAGTCCCTCGTGGGGCCAACGTCCTGACTTTC

j_call: TRBJ1-5
v_call: TRBV28
d_call: TRBD1
clone_size: .
cdr3_aa: CASSSPTGQGNQPQHF
cdr3_nt: TGTGCCAGCAGTTCGCCTACTGGACAGGGGAATCAGCCCCAGCATTTT

j_call: TRBJ2-3
v_call: TRBV5-1
d_call: TRBD2
clone_size: once
cdr3_aa: CASSLAGGTITDTQYF
cdr3_nt: TGCGCCAGCAGCTTGGCGGGGGGGACTATCACAGATACGCAGTATTTT

j_call: TRBJ1-2
v_call: TRBV7-9
d_call: .
clone_size: .
cdr3_aa: CASSLPEGYTF
cdr3_nt: TGTGCCAGCAGCCTACCGGAGGGCTACACCTTC

j_call: TRBJ2-7
v_call: TRBV5-1
d_call: .
clone_size: .
cdr3_aa: CASSFSGGNYEQYF
cdr3_nt: TGCGCCAGCAGCTTCTCGGGGGGCAACTACGAGCAGTACTTC

j_call: TRBJ2-2
v_call: TRBV11-3
d_call: .
clone_size: .
cdr3_aa: CASSSLRSGLTNTGELFF
cdr3_nt: TGTGCCAGCAGCTCCCTAAGGAGCGGTCTCACGAACACCGGGGAGCTGTTTTTT

j_call: TRBJ1-2
v_call: TRBV5-1
d_call: TRBD1
clone_size: .
cdr3_aa: CASRRDRENGYTF
cdr3_nt: TGCGCCAGCAGGAGGGACAGGGAGAATGGCTACACCTTC

j_call: TRBJ1-1
v_call: TRBV19
d_call: .
clone_size: .
cdr3_aa: CASSSTFGGGTEAFF
cdr3_nt: TGTGCCAGTAGCTCCACCTTCGGGGGGGGCACTGAAGCTTTCTTT

j_call: TRBJ2-7
v_call: TRBV19
d_call: TRBD2
clone_size: .
cdr3_aa: CASSIDRGGYEQYF
cdr3_nt: TGTGCCAGTAGTATAGATCGCGGGGGCTACGAGCAGTACTTC

j_call: TRBJ2-1
v_call: TRBV5-6
d_call: .
clone_size: .
cdr3_aa: CASTLPLSSYNEQFF
cdr3_nt: TGTGCCAGCACCCTCCCACTAAGCTCCTACAATGAGCAGTTCTTC

j_call: TRBJ2-2
v_call: TRBV2
d_call: TRBD2
clone_size: .
cdr3_aa: CASSDLLAGRSGELFF
cdr3_nt: TGTGCCAGCAGTGACCTTCTAGCGGGGAGGTCCGGGGAGCTGTTTTTT

j_call: TRBJ1-4
v_call: TRBV20-1
d_call: .
clone_size: .
cdr3_aa: CSATRFSGLFF
cdr3_nt: TGCAGTGCTACAAGGTTTTCGGGACTGTTTTTT

j_call: TRBJ2-1
v_call: TRBV11-2
d_call: .
clone_size: .
cdr3_aa: CASSSRGDSSYNEQFF
cdr3_nt: TGTGCCAGCAGCAGTAGGGGGGACAGCTCCTACAATGAGCAGTTCTTC

j_call: TRBJ2-5
v_call: TRBV2
d_call: TRBD1
clone_size: .
cdr3_aa: CASSETYFLDRGKETQYF
cdr3_nt: TGTGCCAGCAGTGAAACGTATTTCTTGGACAGGGGAAAAGAGACCCAGTACTTC

j_call: TRBJ2-3
v_call: TRBV27
d_call: .
clone_size: .
cdr3_aa: CASKGQNTDTQYF
cdr3_nt: TGTGCCAGCAAGGGGCAGAACACAGATACGCAGTATTTT

j_call: TRBJ1-5
v_call: TRBV7-9
d_call: .
clone_size: .
cdr3_aa: CASSLGGYSNQPQHF
cdr3_nt: TGTGCCAGCAGCTTAGGCGGCTATAGCAATCAGCCCCAGCATTTT

j_call: TRBJ2-5
v_call: TRBV9
d_call: TRBD2
clone_size: .
cdr3_aa: CASSERGGYQETQYF
cdr3_nt: TGTGCCAGCAGCGAGCGGGGGGGATACCAAGAGACCCAGTACTTC

j_call: TRBJ1-4
v_call: TRBV2
d_call: .
clone_size: .
cdr3_aa: CASRWGENEKLFF
cdr3_nt: TGTGCCAGCAGGTGGGGGGAGAATGAAAAACTGTTTTTT

j_call: TRBJ2-1
v_call: TRBV5-6
d_call: .
clone_size: .
cdr3_aa: CASSPYTNYNEQFF
cdr3_nt: TGTGCCAGCAGTCCGTACACGAACTACAATGAGCAGTTCTTC

j_call: TRBJ2-1
v_call: TRBV9
d_call: .
clone_size: .
cdr3_aa: CASSVGGVSPNEQFF
cdr3_nt: TGTGCCAGCAGCGTAGGCGGGGTTTCCCCCAATGAGCAGTTCTTC

j_call: TRBJ2-1
v_call: TRBV6-5
d_call: TRBD2
clone_size: .
cdr3_aa: CASSYSPSGGDNEQFF
cdr3_nt: TGTGCCAGCAGTTACTCCCCTAGCGGGGGGGATAATGAGCAGTTCTTC

j_call: TRBJ2-3
v_call: TRBV2
d_call: TRBD2
clone_size: .
cdr3_aa: CASSDRAGGLTDTQYF
cdr3_nt: TGTGCCAGCAGTGATCGAGCGGGGGGCCTCACAGATACGCAGTATTTT

j_call: TRBJ1-1
v_call: TRBV18
d_call: .
clone_size: .
cdr3_aa: CASSPRQESTEAFF
cdr3_nt: TGTGCCAGCTCACCACGACAGGAGAGCACTGAAGCTTTCTTT

j_call: TRBJ1-2
v_call: TRBV7-9
d_call: TRBD1
clone_size: .
cdr3_aa: CASSLGDSWGYTF
cdr3_nt: TGTGCCAGCAGCTTAGGGGACAGCTGGGGCTACACCTTC

j_call: TRBJ1-2
v_call: TRBV6-1
d_call: .
clone_size: few
cdr3_aa: CASGWQAKSYGYTF
cdr3_nt: TGTGCCAGCGGGTGGCAGGCCAAGAGCTATGGCTACACCTTC

j_call: TRBJ1-1
v_call: TRBV11-1
d_call: TRBD1
clone_size: .
cdr3_aa: CASSLPTGQAFF
cdr3_nt: TGTGCCAGCAGCTTACCGACAGGGCAGGCTTTCTTT

j_call: TRBJ2-1
v_call: TRBV11-2
d_call: .
clone_size: .
cdr3_aa: CASSLGAGAGDEQFF
cdr3_nt: TGTGCCAGCAGCTTAGGTGCGGGGGCGGGGGATGAGCAGTTCTTC

j_call: TRBJ2-1
v_call: TRBV15
d_call: .
clone_size: .
cdr3_aa: CATSKARGGGYNEQFF
cdr3_nt: TGTGCCACCAGCAAAGCGAGAGGAGGTGGTTACAATGAGCAGTTCTTC

j_call: TRBJ2-3
v_call: TRBV29-1
d_call: TRBD2
clone_size: .
cdr3_aa: CSVRASGGADTQYF
cdr3_nt: TGCAGCGTTCGGGCTAGCGGGGGTGCAGATACGCAGTATTTT

j_call: TRBJ1-4
v_call: TRBV7-8
d_call: .
clone_size: once
cdr3_aa: CASSRASGFRDEKLFF
cdr3_nt: TGTGCCAGCAGCCGCGCCTCTGGGTTTCGGGATGAAAAACTGTTTTTT

j_call: TRBJ2-3
v_call: TRBV18
d_call: TRBD2
clone_size: .
cdr3_aa: CASSPGTSGGDTQYF
cdr3_nt: TGTGCCAGCTCACCTGGGACTAGCGGGGGAGATACGCAGTATTTT

j_call: TRBJ2-2
v_call: TRBV6-5
d_call: .
clone_size: .
cdr3_aa: CASSVMSGELFF
cdr3_nt: TGTGCCAGCAGCGTAATGAGCGGGGAGCTGTTTTTT

j_call: TRBJ2-5
v_call: TRBV7-6
d_call: .
clone_size: .
cdr3_aa: CASSLALNRRETQYF
cdr3_nt: TGTGCCAGCAGCTTAGCGCTAAACAGGAGAGAGACCCAGTACTTC

j_call: TRBJ1-1
v_call: TRBV19
d_call: .
clone_size: .
cdr3_aa: CASSIAENTEAFF
cdr3_nt: TGTGCCAGTAGTATAGCAGAAAACACTGAAGCTTTCTTT